A selection of T cell receptor beta chains follows, all from one sample in a study of blood T cell repertoires in COVID-19. Measured with immunoSEQ multiplex PCR; TCRdb has only the in-frame clones, and not every one. The table includes more than 95,000 clones, around nine tenths detected once. Sequencing used peripheral blood. These receptors were taken from a human donor in a cohort sampled during active COVID-19. The CDR3 runs from the conserved cysteine through the conserved F or W. D genes are given only for firm matches. Where a row states a size, it is once, few, many or the class of an expanded clone; other rows omit it.

j_call,d_call,clone_size,v_call,cdr3_aa,cdr3_nt
TRBJ2-7,TRBD1,NA,TRBV19,CASNAGTGEHEQYF,TGTGCCAGTAATGCAGGGACAGGGGAACACGAGCAGTACTTC
TRBJ2-1,NA,NA,TRBV5-1,CATRRDIHEQFF,TGCGCCACCAGGAGGGATATACATGAGCAGTTCTTC
TRBJ1-1,TRBD1,NA,TRBV2,CASSEIWDRGQWVNTEAFF,TGTGCCAGCAGTGAAATCTGGGACAGGGGGCAATGGGTGAACACTGAAGCTTTCTTT
TRBJ2-7,TRBD2,NA,TRBV4-1,CASSQEGGLASEQYF,TGCGCCAGCAGCCAAGAAGGGGGACTAGCCTCCGAGCAGTACTTC
TRBJ1-2,NA,NA,TRBV19,CASSKSSGNFYGYTF,TGTGCCAGTAGTAAGAGCTCAGGGAACTTCTATGGCTACACCTTC
TRBJ2-7,TRBD2,NA,TRBV9,CASSPRTSGSAYEQYF,TGTGCCAGCAGCCCGCGGACTAGCGGGAGCGCCTACGAGCAGTACTTC
TRBJ1-1,NA,NA,TRBV5-6,CASSLKPAPTIEAFF,TGTGCCAGCAGCTTGAAACCCGCCCCAACAATTGAAGCTTTCTTT
TRBJ2-7,NA,NA,TRBV5-1,CASSLTGYEQYF,TGCGCCAGCAGCTTGACGGGCTACGAGCAGTACTTC
TRBJ1-1,NA,once,TRBV5-1,CASSLGQGSETEAFF,TGCGCCAGCAGCTTGGGTCAGGGGAGTGAGACTGAAGCTTTCTTT
TRBJ2-5,NA,few,TRBV12-2,CASRFRRSAHETQYF,TGTGCAAGTCGCTTCCGGCGGAGCGCCCACGAGACCCAGTACTTC
TRBJ1-2,NA,NA,TRBV2,CASRQSSNYGYTF,TGTGCCAGCCGACAGAGCTCGAACTATGGCTACACCTTC
TRBJ2-1,NA,NA,TRBV3-1/TRBV3-2,CASSQVKYNEQFF,TGTGCCAGCAGCCAAGTCAAATACAATGAGCAGTTCTTC
TRBJ1-4,NA,once,TRBV5-5,CASSFSSGYEKLFF,TGTGCCAGCAGCTTCTCTTCAGGATATGAAAAACTGTTTTTT
TRBJ2-1,NA,NA,TRBV30,CAWNTGTNYNEQFF,TGTGCCTGGAACACAGGCACTAACTACAATGAGCAGTTCTTC
TRBJ1-2,NA,NA,TRBV20-1,CSASPWGQPNYGYTF,TGCAGTGCCAGTCCGTGGGGCCAACCTAACTATGGCTACACCTTC
TRBJ1-2,TRBD1,NA,TRBV6-5,CASNPSTGGYGYTF,TGTGCCAGCAACCCATCGACAGGGGGCTATGGCTACACCTTC
TRBJ1-6,NA,once,TRBV7-2,CASRQQGPLESPLHF,TGTGCCAGCAGGCAACAGGGACCCCTGGAGTCACCCCTCCACTTT
TRBJ1-1,NA,NA,TRBV28,CASSFKESMDSEAFF,TGTGCCAGCAGTTTTAAGGAGAGTATGGACAGTGAAGCTTTCTTT
TRBJ2-7,TRBD2,NA,TRBV20-1,CSASAAGGLLGEQYF,TGCAGTGCTAGTGCAGCGGGAGGGCTCCTGGGAGAGCAGTACTTC
TRBJ2-1,TRBD2,NA,TRBV11-3,CASSLGGGAHEQFF,TGTGCCAGCAGCTTGGGCGGGGGGGCACATGAGCAGTTCTTC
TRBJ2-3,NA,NA,TRBV28,CASGPGLATSTDTQYF,TGTGCCAGCGGACCCGGGCTAGCGACTAGCACAGATACGCAGTATTTT
TRBJ2-2,NA,NA,TRBV6-5,CASSLANTGELFF,TGTGCCAGCAGTCTAGCGAACACCGGGGAGCTGTTTTTT
TRBJ2-5,NA,NA,TRBV9,CASSVGPRQETQYF,TGTGCCAGCAGCGTAGGGCCGAGGCAAGAGACCCAGTACTTC
TRBJ1-2,TRBD1,NA,TRBV14,CASSQGRTGLYGYTF,TGTGCCAGCAGCCAAGGCCGGACAGGGCTCTATGGCTACACCTTC
TRBJ2-5,NA,once,TRBV6-4,CASSDSRRGSQETQYF,TGTGCCAGCAGTGACTCGCGGCGGGGATCCCAAGAAACCCAGTACTTC
TRBJ1-5,NA,NA,TRBV6-5,CASSYGAVNQPQHF,TGTGCCAGCAGTTACGGGGCGGTCAATCAGCCCCAGCATTTT
TRBJ1-1,NA,NA,TRBV6-5,CASNGGGQQVTEAFF,TGTGCCAGCAACGGGGGAGGGCAGCAAGTCACTGAAGCTTTCTTT
TRBJ2-2,NA,NA,TRBV27,CASSFTDTGELFF,TGTGCCAGCAGTTTTACAGACACCGGGGAGCTGTTTTTT
TRBJ1-2,NA,NA,TRBV10-3,CAISEWVGGYGYTF,TGTGCCATCAGTGAGTGGGTAGGGGGTTATGGCTACACCTTC
TRBJ2-2,NA,NA,TRBV6-6,CASSYSAVNTGELFF,TGTGCCAGCAGTTACTCGGCGGTTAACACCGGGGAGCTGTTTTTT
TRBJ1-1,TRBD1,NA,TRBV5-8,CASSLNRGRNTEAFF,TGTGCCAGCAGCTTAAACAGGGGGCGGAACACTGAAGCTTTCTTT
TRBJ2-1,NA,NA,TRBV5-1,CASSLGTAYNEQFF,TGCGCCAGCAGTCTTGGGACTGCATACAATGAGCAGTTCTTC
TRBJ1-3,NA,once,TRBV13,CASSVQGMDTIYF,TGTGCCAGCAGCGTCCAGGGGATGGACACCATATATTTT
TRBJ2-7,NA,NA,TRBV29-1,CSAGLVVYEQYF,TGCAGCGCGGGACTGGTCGTCTACGAGCAGTACTTC
TRBJ1-5,NA,few,TRBV10-2,CASSDKGNQPQHF,TGCGCCAGCAGTGACAAGGGGAATCAGCCCCAGCATTTT
TRBJ2-7,NA,NA,TRBV6-5,CASGTLAHPSYEQYF,TGTGCCAGCGGTACCCTAGCGCACCCCTCCTACGAGCAGTACTTC
TRBJ2-1,TRBD2,NA,TRBV7-9,CASRTGTSGDEQFF,TGTGCCAGCAGAACCGGGACTAGCGGGGATGAGCAGTTCTTC
TRBJ2-7,NA,NA,TRBV28,CASRQTDSYEQYF,TGTGCCAGCAGGCAAACTGACAGTTACGAGCAGTACTTC
TRBJ1-2,NA,NA,TRBV7-9,CASRLSGTTGYTF,TGTGCCAGCAGACTATCCGGGACAACCGGCTACACCTTC
TRBJ2-1,NA,NA,TRBV7-2,CASSFFGGSDNEQFF,TGTGCCAGCAGCTTTTTTGGCGGTTCGGACAATGAGCAGTTCTTC
TRBJ2-3,NA,once,TRBV9,CASSVAGRGGTDTQYF,TGTGCCAGCAGCGTAGCTGGGAGGGGGGGCACAGATACGCAGTATTTT
TRBJ2-7,NA,NA,TRBV6-6,CASSYEGLGEQYF,TGTGCCAGCAGTTACGAGGGTTTGGGGGAGCAGTACTTC
TRBJ2-7,NA,NA,TRBV27,CASTPTRGAYYEQYF,TGTGCCAGCACCCCCACCCGGGGGGCCTATTACGAGCAGTACTTC
TRBJ2-7,NA,NA,TRBV4-2,CASSQREVKGHEQYF,TGTGCCAGCAGCCAGCGGGAAGTGAAGGGCCACGAGCAGTACTTC
TRBJ2-7,TRBD2,NA,TRBV7-2,CASSSQPQLAGDEQYF,TGTGCCAGCAGCTCCCAGCCCCAACTAGCGGGAGACGAGCAGTACTTC
TRBJ1-5,NA,NA,TRBV18,CASQTGNSNQPQHF,TGTGCCAGCCAAACCGGGAATAGCAATCAGCCCCAGCATTTT
TRBJ2-1,TRBD2,NA,TRBV4-3,CASSQDLGGFRLLNEQFF,TGCGCCAGCAGCCAAGATTTGGGGGGGTTTAGACTACTCAATGAGCAGTTCTTC
TRBJ2-3,NA,once,TRBV7-3,CASSLGGYTDTQYF,TGTGCCAGCAGCCTCGGGGGTTACACAGATACGCAGTATTTT
TRBJ2-3,TRBD2,NA,TRBV5-4,CASSSYYSGRGDTQYF,TGTGCCAGCAGCTCGTACTATAGCGGGAGGGGTGATACGCAGTATTTT
TRBJ1-6,NA,NA,TRBV30,CAWSSGVGLSPLHF,TGTGCCTGGAGTTCGGGGGTGGGGCTCTCACCCCTCCACTTT
TRBJ2-3,TRBD1,NA,TRBV5-1,CASSLEGAHYQDTQYF,TGCGCCAGCAGCTTGGAGGGGGCCCATTATCAAGATACGCAGTATTTT
TRBJ1-2,NA,once,TRBV27,CASSFRNEPYLNYGYTF,TGTGCCAGCAGTTTTCGAAACGAACCCTACCTTAACTATGGCTACACCTTC
TRBJ1-2,NA,once,TRBV5-6,CATTRGQNLHGYTF,TGTGCCACCACCCGCGGACAGAACCTTCATGGCTACACCTTC
TRBJ2-7,NA,few,TRBV6-1,CASRESHYEQYF,TGTGCCAGCCGTGAGTCCCACTACGAGCAGTACTTC
TRBJ2-7,TRBD2,NA,TRBV9,CASSERTSGRDEQYF,TGTGCCAGCAGCGAAAGGACTAGCGGGCGCGACGAGCAGTACTTC
TRBJ2-3,TRBD2,few,TRBV4-3,CASRRSLAVSSTDTQYF,TGCGCCAGCAGAAGGTCACTAGCGGTTTCTAGCACAGATACGCAGTATTTT
TRBJ2-7,NA,NA,TRBV19,CASSIHRTGPLYEQYF,TGTGCCAGTAGTATACACCGAACAGGGCCCCTATACGAGCAGTACTTC
TRBJ2-7,TRBD1,NA,TRBV29-1,CSVTGTGGEQYF,TGCAGCGTGACCGGGACAGGAGGCGAGCAGTACTTC
TRBJ2-7,NA,NA,TRBV29-1,CSVKVPVSYEQYF,TGCAGCGTTAAAGTCCCAGTTTCCTACGAGCAGTACTTC